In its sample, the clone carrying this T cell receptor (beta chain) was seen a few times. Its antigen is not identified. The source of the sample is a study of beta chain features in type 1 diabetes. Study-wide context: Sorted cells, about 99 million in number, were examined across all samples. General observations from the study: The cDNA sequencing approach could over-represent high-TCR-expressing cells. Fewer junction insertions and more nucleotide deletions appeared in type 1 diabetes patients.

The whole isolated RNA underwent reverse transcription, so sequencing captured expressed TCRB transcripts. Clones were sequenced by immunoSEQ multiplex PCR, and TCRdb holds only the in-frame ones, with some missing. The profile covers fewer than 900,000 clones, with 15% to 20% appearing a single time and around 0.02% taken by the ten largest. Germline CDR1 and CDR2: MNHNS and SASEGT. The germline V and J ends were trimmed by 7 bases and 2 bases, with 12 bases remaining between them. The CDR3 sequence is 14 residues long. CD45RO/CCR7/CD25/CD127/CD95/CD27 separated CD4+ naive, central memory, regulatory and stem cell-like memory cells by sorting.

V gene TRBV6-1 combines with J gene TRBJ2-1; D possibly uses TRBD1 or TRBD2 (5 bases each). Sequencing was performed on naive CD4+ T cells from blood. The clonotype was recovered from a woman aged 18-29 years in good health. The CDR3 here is CASNGAGAYNEQFF. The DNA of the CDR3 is TGTGCCAGCAACGGGGCAGGAGCCTACAATGAGCAGTTCTTC.